This TCR beta chain emerged from a study of cytomegalovirus exposure and HLA in healthy donors (dated by TCRdb to 2017 to 2019). For the wider study: An earlier analysis of several hundred of the donors reported 250 to 350 Gb of sequence data and some 120 million unique TCR beta sequences from about 200 million T cells. The study aimed to test whether cataloging public T cell receptors could reveal signatures of past pathogen exposure. In the later analysis, no new phenotypic data were used to find candidate immune exposures; instead, reliance was placed on TCR beta sequences and their occurrence across donors. On average, around 240,000 unique TCR beta nucleotide sequences were sequenced per donor among roughly 430 genotyped donors of the cohort, with 15% to 20% of those sequences being non-productive. Among the roughly 400 genotyped donors, approximately 76% belonged to the genetic ancestry cluster associated with self-reported Caucasian donors. In a later analysis, previously published TCR beta repertoires from more than 500 donors were re-analyzed and high-resolution HLA genotyping was added so that TCR occurrence patterns could be studied. An earlier analysis of approximately 500 of the donors applied high-throughput TCR beta sequencing to assess whether each TCR beta V gene segment acted as functional or pseudogenic. Donor age, sex, ethnicity and CMV serostatus were compiled together with the repertoire data. In a later genetic analysis, genome-wide SNP genotypes for about 55% of the roughly 700 donors were used, and that subset was treated as a discovery cohort. The study used immunosequencing to profile the T cell repertoires of under 700 subjects and linked those repertoires to cytomegalovirus serostatus. Along with the roughly 670-subject first cohort, a separate validation cohort of around 110 different subjects was used. Every repertoire in the discovery cohort had been generated on one and the same sequencing platform. HLA typing included class I and class II loci at four-digit resolution. Approximately 300 gigabases of sequencing data and about 92 million unique TCR sequences made up an early release that covered nearly 650 HLA-typed donors. To predict cytomegalovirus infection status, the study brought together high-throughput TCR immunosequencing, statistical association of individual TCRs with disease status, and machine learning. The number of donors typed differed by locus, with about 629-630 for A, B, C, DRB1 and DQB1, roughly 550 for DQA1, 600 to 610 for DPA1, and approximately 470 for DPB1. About five DR-DQ haplotypes were handled as single units for association and clustering, since linkage in the cohort was strong.

The cohort comprised fewer than 750 healthy bone marrow donors. Cohort members were all nominally healthy when sampled, although unrecorded immune exposures were likely present. The donor was CMV seronegative and belonged to the group of roughly 330 seronegative cohort members. Every donor gave a peripheral blood sample, and the peripheral blood mononuclear cells from that sample were used for TCR beta sequencing. Genomic DNA was extracted from the blood cell samples with the Qiagen DNeasy Blood Extraction Kit. Overall study results and their limits: The authors suggested that the approach could potentially be generalized to other disease states and immunological phenotypes. The earlier analysis of 587 of the donors excluded approximately 15 rarely observed V segments, including chromosome 9 orphons, because counts were too low. Compared with the roughly 700-donor mean, donors in an Asian-associated ancestry cluster had fewer N-insertions in productive TCRs, according to a later genetic analysis. Because some donors lacked HLA typing at each locus, the association tests relied only on the typed subset. Across donors, most TCR sequences were observed very rarely, whereas some public TCRs were present in many individuals. A group of highly shared sequence variants was considered likely to be a technical artifact of the sequencing pipeline. In vitro tests confirmed that three of the cytomegalovirus-associated TCR beta chains recognize cytomegalovirus antigens. V-gene and J-gene trimming of TCR beta chains was associated with a missense DCLRE1C variant in a later genetic analysis, and the association was replicated in an independent cohort. According to a later analysis, parvovirus B19, influenza, CMV and Epstein-Barr virus appeared linked to several top co-occurrence clusters. The presence/absence analyses assumed that sequencing depth was roughly uniform across donors, and that assumption may not be true. A further reported finding was that TCR beta sequences accurately predicted the HLA-A and HLA-B alleles for most subjects in the first cohort. Cytomegalovirus status was reported to be diagnosed by the classifier with high specificity and sensitivity in both the original and validation cohorts. This cohort had only TCR beta chains sequenced, and the lack of alpha or paired-chain data limited which features could be detected. In an earlier analysis of some 550 of the donors, most TCR beta V segments were observed in productive rearrangements about 87% or about 30% of the time, broadly matching IMGT annotations. Linkage disequilibrium might explain the correlated functional status among segregating V segments, but an unknown experimental factor could not be ruled out. Strong co-occurrence of HLA alleles, especially DR and DQ, made assigning TCR associations to individual alleles difficult. In a later analysis, HLA-associated TCR beta chains were found to be more clonally expanded and to have lower generation probabilities than equally common non-associated chains. A later analysis associated 17,000 or so TCR beta sequences with specific HLA alleles at a false discovery rate of 0.05. According to a later analysis, most CMV-associated TCR beta chains appeared to be HLA-restricted, and the HLA associations seemed to be driven largely by CMV exposure. In a later analysis, TCR association rates were found to vary across HLA loci, with the most associated TCRs seen for DRB1 alleles and the fewest for HLA-C alleles. The study listed 170 or so TCR beta chains as associated with cytomegalovirus. Immune exposure information for the cohort was limited to CMV serostatus.

Points on this clone: No antigen is known for it. The sample holds no much larger clone one base away, and base qualities are not on file.

Libraries were prepared through the immunoSEQ multiplex PCR assay. A mixture of 60 forward primers for TCR Vbeta segments and 13 reverse primers for TCR Jbeta segments was used in the multiplex PCR. Amplification of the CDR3 region of rearranged TCR beta genes was performed with a multiplex PCR assay on genomic DNA. On the Illumina HiSeq System, the amplified TCR beta libraries were sequenced as 87-base-pair reads. Per the authors' processing: A later analysis counted 65 million to 90 million unique TCR beta chains across the 666 repertoires, and 10 million to 12 million of these chains were shared by at least two donors. A nearest-neighbor algorithm error-corrected the raw reads and collapsed the reads into unique sequences, merging closely related sequences to remove PCR and sequencing errors. Alignment of CDR3 sequences to IMGT reference sequences was used to assign V, D and J gene segments. For a sequence to be retained, a match of at least six nucleotides was required to both a V gene segment and a J gene segment. A rearrangement counted as productive if the CDR3 had no stop codons and remained in frame with V and J, and every other rearrangement counted as non-productive. Following IMGT convention, CDR3 was defined as the stretch from the second conserved V-encoded cysteine to the conserved J-encoded phenylalanine. In an earlier analysis of just under 600 of the donors, sequences lacking an unambiguous match to a single V gene segment were excluded. An earlier analysis of approximately 590 of the donors called V segments functional above 56.7% productive rearrangements and segregating when the between-donor standard deviation exceeded 5%. A statistical classification framework was built to diagnose cytomegalovirus status from the catalog of TCR beta chain sequences. In a later analysis, TCR nucleotide sequences were compared against IMGT/GENE-DB human TR gene sequences so that V and J genes could be assigned. Using the TCRdist pipeline, a later analysis assigned CDR3 sequences along with most-parsimonious VDJ recombination scenarios. In a later analysis, every TCR beta chain was defined by the combination of its CDR3 amino acid sequence and its V-gene family, and reads without a unique V-gene family were dropped. As a way to deal with suspected cross-contamination and a sequencing artifact, a later analysis dropped more than 500 nucleotide sequences that were highly shared and had low generation probability. In a later analysis, a clonal expansion index for each public chain was calculated from normalized within-repertoire ranks of inferred template counts. A later analysis computed generation probabilities with a VDJ recombination model fitted to out-of-frame rearrangements, and checked the results against IGoR. Hypergeometric tests were used in a later analysis to score TCR-TCR, TCR-HLA and TCR-CMV co-occurrence, with a repertoire-size bias correction applied to the TCR pairs. False discovery rates were estimated in a later analysis by permuting HLA or CMV assignments 20 times. A later analysis grouped co-occurring TCRs with DBSCAN, adding TCRdist sequence similarity when clustering within HLA-allele-positive subsets. Repertoires with fewer than 30,000 or more than 120,000 public chains were left out of co-occurrence clustering, as were five repertoires with anomalous nucleotide sharing. Imported from immuneACCESS, the table was reduced by TCRdb to in-frame sequences with V and J called. These copies leave out some clones; in studies compared against another copy, an unresolved V gene accounts for under half, and the cause of the remainder is not known. V, J and clone size are taken as reported in that table, and D and trimming were inferred from the DNA itself. This sample comprises roughly 150,000 clones, about four fifths of them detected only once. Under 1.1% of the sample is held by the ten biggest clonotypes.

The sample was PBMCs. The receptor was derived from a man aged 25-45 years in good health and CMV-seronegative.

The DNA reads TGTGCCAGCTCACCACCGGACATCTACGCGAACACCGGGGAGCTGTTTTTT. Its product reads: CASSPPDIYANTGELFF. In this chain, TRBV18 is recombined with TRBJ2-2, with TRBD1 tentatively as D gene (5 bases match). The CDR3 covers 17 residues, taking in both the cysteine and the phenylalanine. This entry keeps only the CDR3 DNA: 51 bases, framed from base 1. Looking up the germline V gene yields CDR1 KGHSH and CDR2 LQKENI. V loses 0 bases of germline sequence and J loses 0 bases, and the interval between the two ends is 11 bases.